The 9 T cell receptor beta chains in this list originate from one sample, sequenced in a study of response to subunit inactivated influenza vaccine. One entry per CDR3 protein results from TCRdb running MiXCR on the RT-PCR reads. In the table there are 430,000 or so distinct CDR3 sequences, approximately 11% of which are singletons. Source: PBMCs from blood, taken 45 days after vaccination. Receptors were obtained from a man in his fifties who received an inactivated influenza vaccine.

This clonotype was observed a handful of times. The chain uses TRBV11-2 and TRBJ1-1, with TRBD1 matching over 8 bases. CDR3 length equals 13 residues. In germline, CDR1 is SGHAT, CDR2 FQNNGV. Losses at the gene ends were 2 bases for V and 7 bases for J; bases not matched to a gene: 3. For the CDR3, the DNA is TGTGCCAGCAGCTTACAGGGGGCCAGTGAAGCTTTCTTT. This sequence encodes CASSLQGASEAFF.

This clonotype was seen repeatedly, ten times or more. This chain links TRBV5-1 with TRBJ2-1; 7 bases are a match to TRBD2. Trimming removed 3 bases from V and 2 bases from J; junction bases left unmatched: 8. The CDR3 spans 16 residues. The germline V gene encodes CDR1 SGHRS and CDR2 YFSETQ. The CDR3 DNA sequence: TGCGCCAGCAGCTACCTAGCGGACCATGCCTACAATGAGCAGTTCTTC. Translating it yields CASSYLADHAYNEQFF. The full variable domain, its missing parts supplied by reference TRBV5-1 and TRBJ2-1, is KAGVTQTPRYLIKTRGQQVTLSCSPISGHRSVSWYQQTPGQGLQFLFEYFSETQRNKGNFPGRFSGRQFSNSRSEMNVSTLELGDSALYLCASSYLADHAYNEQFFGPGTRLTVL.

The V and J genes are TRBV7-8 and TRBJ2-3; possibly TRBD2 for D (6 bases). The CDR3 sequence is 16 residues long. Trimming pared 2 bases from V and 1 base from J, leaving 13 bases between. The germline gives CDR1 SGHVS, CDR2 FQNEAQ. The CDR3 loop is CASSLLGPGGTDTQYF. The CDR3 coding sequence is TGTGCCAGCAGCTTATTAGGCCCGGGGGGCACAGATACGCAGTATTTT.

The chain is built from TRBV5-5 and TRBJ2-4; 8 nucleotides line up with TRBD1. Germline CDR1 and CDR2: SGHKS and YYEKEE (reference sequence). With V trimmed by 1 base and J by 4 bases, 7 bases remained unmatched. This CDR3 has 16 residues. The DNA of the CDR3 is TGTGCCAGCAGCTTGCGACACGGACAGGGTAAAAACATTCAGTACTTC. Translating it yields CASSLRHGQGKNIQYF.

This clonotype appeared a few times. The rearrangement uses TRBV29-1 and TRBJ2-7; the D is unclear. Germline V lookup: CDR1 SQVTM, CDR2 ANQGSEA. Trimming removed 0 bases at V and 4 bases at J, with 19 bases between. There are 16 residues in the CDR3. Written as DNA, the CDR3 is TGCAGCGTTGAAGATTCCTCGGATGCGGTTGGGTACGAGCAGTACTTC. Protein sequence: CSVEDSSDAVGYEQYF.

This clonotype was recorded a few times. The CDR3 region has the DNA TGCGCCAGCAGCTTGGGTTCCGGGACTAACACAGATACGCAGTATTTT. It encodes CASSLGSGTNTDTQYF. The V and J genes are TRBV5-1 and TRBJ2-3, with 7 bases fitting TRBD2. After removal of 0 bases from V and 2 bases from J, the junction contained 6 bases not matched to a gene. The length of the CDR3 is 16 residues. CDR1 SGHRS and CDR2 YFSETQ come from the germline V gene.

This clonotype turned up a few times. The chain carries TRBV20-1 and TRBJ2-7, with TRBD2 as a possible D gene (5 bases). V was shortened by 0 bases and J by 1 base, with 10 bases between the two germline ends. Germline assignment: CDR1 DFQATT and CDR2 SNEGSKA (reference sequence). CDR3 length: 14 residues. CDR3 DNA: TGCAGTGCTAGAGACCTCCCGGGGTCCTACGAGCAGTACTTC. It encodes CSARDLPGSYEQYF.

The J gene is TRBJ2-7, the V gene TRBV28; possible D gene TRBD1, 5 bases. V was pared by 6 bases and J by 3 bases, with 15 bases between. Germline V gene data show CDR1 as MDHEN and CDR2 as SYDVKM. The CDR3 is made up of 14 amino acids. CDR3 bases: TGTGCCAGCAGCAAGGACACCTATCTCTACGAGCAGTACTTC. Translation gives CASSKDTYLYEQYF.

This clonotype was detected a few times. The chain recombines TRBV19 with TRBJ2-1; 13 nucleotides align to TRBD2. V dropped 4 bases and J dropped 9; count of bases not matched to a gene: 3. This CDR3 has 14 residues. Germline loops: CDR1 LNHDA, CDR2 SQIVND (reference sequence). In DNA form, the CDR3 reads TGTGCCAGTAGTAACGGACTAGCGGGAGTTGAGCAGTTCTTC. It codes for CASSNGLAGVEQFF. Full variable domain (outside the CDR3, taken from reference TRBV19 and TRBJ2-1): DGGITQSPKYLFRKEGQNVTLSCEQNLNHDAMYWYRQDPGQGLRLIYYSQIVNDFQKGDIAEGYSVSREKKESFPLTVTSAQKNPTAFYLCASSNGLAGVEQFFGPGTRLTVL.